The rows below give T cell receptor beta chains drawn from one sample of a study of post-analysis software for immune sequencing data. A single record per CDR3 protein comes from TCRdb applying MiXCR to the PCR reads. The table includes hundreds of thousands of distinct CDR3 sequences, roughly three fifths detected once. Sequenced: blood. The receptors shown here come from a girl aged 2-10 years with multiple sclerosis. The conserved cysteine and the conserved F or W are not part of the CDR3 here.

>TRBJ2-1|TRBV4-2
ASSQDKWGGHYNEQF
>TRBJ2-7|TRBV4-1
ASSQAGQTYEQY
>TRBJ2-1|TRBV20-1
SARGSGRFYNEQF
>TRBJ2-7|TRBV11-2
ASSLEQGGTNYEQY
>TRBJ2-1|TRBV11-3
ASSLDLAGGFNEQF
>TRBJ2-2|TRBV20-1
SARHTGELF
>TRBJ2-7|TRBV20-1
SALGLAGAYLNYEQY
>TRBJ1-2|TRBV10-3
AISEKEFYGYT
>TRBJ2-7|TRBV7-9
ASSLGLRSSYEQY
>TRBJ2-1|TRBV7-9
ASSLFSLRGGIRREQF
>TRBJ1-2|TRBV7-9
ASSLEGPGYYGYT
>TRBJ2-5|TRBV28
ASSEHGGAKETQY
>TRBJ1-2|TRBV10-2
ASSGSSGYT
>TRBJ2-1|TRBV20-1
SASRSGSAIQF
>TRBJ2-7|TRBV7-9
ASSFIWTTTPYEQY
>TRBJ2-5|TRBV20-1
SASTSGGALRETQY
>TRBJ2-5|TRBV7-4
ASSLESGGPVKTQY
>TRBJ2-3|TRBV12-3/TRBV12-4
ASSSGPDTQY
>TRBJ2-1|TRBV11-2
ASSLLPGNNEQF
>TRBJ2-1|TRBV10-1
ASNPGGAEEQF
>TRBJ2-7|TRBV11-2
ASSSDRGSPYGQY
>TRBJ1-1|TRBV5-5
ASSLDRDTEAF
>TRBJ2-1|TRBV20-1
SASPGSTTYNEQF
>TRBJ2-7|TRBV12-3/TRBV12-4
ASLQGLEQY
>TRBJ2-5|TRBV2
ASSESSGRETQY
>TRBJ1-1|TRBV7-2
ASSLGNRGIGSTEAF
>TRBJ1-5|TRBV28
ASTGTGNQPQH
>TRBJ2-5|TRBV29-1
SVGVSGTGAKETQY
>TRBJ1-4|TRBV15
ATSRETGVEKLF
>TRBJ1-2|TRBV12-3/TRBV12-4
ASRSGKLRSGYT
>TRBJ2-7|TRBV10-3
AISDSREKQY
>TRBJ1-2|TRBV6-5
ASSRDRDNYGYT
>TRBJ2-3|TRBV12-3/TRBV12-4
ASSRSRGDTQY
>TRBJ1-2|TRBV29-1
SVEALGQLINGYT
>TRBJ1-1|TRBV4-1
ASSQNWSDEAF
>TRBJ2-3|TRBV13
ASSAYRGQGGDTQY
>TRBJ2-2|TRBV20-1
SALGQGGWTGELF
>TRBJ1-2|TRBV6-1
ASSESRSGTRGYT
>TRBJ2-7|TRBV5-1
ASSGGTGGARYEQY
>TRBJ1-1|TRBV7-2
ASSLAGKFQAF
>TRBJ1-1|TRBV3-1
ASSQDLGSERFGEAF
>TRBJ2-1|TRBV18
ASSPNLKGGGRNEQF
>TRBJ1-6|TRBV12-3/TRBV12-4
ASSLKQGVYSPLH
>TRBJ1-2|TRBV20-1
SARGPTYGYT
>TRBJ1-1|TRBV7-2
ASSPGGGLEAF
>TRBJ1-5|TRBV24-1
ATQQGDSNQPQH